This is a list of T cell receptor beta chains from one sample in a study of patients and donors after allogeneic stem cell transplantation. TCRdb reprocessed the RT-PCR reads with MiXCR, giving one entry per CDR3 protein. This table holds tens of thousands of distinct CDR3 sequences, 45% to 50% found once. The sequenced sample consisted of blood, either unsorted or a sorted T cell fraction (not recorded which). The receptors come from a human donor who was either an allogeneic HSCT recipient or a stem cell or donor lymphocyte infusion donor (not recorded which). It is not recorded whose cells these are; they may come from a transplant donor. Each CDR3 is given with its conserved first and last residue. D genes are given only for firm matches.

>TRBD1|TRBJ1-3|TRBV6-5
CASSRRQGPYPSGNTIYF
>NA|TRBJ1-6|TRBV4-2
CASSQNSGSSNSPLHF
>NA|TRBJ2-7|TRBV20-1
CSARDPARSYEQYF
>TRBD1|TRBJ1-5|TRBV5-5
CASSLATGQGSQPQHF
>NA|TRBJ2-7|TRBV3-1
CASSQDGGGYEQYF
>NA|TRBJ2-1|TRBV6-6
CASSYSNEGGIGNEQFF
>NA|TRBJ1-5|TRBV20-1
CSAGTTTPYGRTQGPQHF
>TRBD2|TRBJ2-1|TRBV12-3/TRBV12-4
CASRQAGAGYNEQFF
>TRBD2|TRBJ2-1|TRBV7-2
CASSDQRGLQSEQFF
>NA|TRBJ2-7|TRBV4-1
CASSQGRAPLYEQYF
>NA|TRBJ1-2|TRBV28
CAISRSDYGYTF
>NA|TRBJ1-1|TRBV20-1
CSARGNTEAFF
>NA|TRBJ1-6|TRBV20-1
CSAYPTGPQNSPLHF
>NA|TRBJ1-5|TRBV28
CASSPTLLQPQHF
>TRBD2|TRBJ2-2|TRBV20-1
CSAPRTSSTGELFF
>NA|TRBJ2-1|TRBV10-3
CAISDGYRNDEQFF
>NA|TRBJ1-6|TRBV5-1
CASSLERSGNSPLHF
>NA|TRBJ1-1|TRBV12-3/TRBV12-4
CASTLGWTNTEAFF
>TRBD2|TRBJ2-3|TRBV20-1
CSARLAGTGDTQYF
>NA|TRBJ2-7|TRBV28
CASSEIADEQYF
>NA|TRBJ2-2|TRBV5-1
CASSLYMLSFLDTGELFF
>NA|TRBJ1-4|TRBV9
CASSQGGINEKLFF
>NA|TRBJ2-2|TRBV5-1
CASSSQGSHTGELFF
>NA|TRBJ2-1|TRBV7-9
CAGKEDYNEQFF
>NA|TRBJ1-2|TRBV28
CASSPHESYGYTF
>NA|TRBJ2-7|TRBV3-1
CATSCGTPNCEQYF
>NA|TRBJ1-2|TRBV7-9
CASSLDPRVSPRGYTF
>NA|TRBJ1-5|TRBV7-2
CASSLFEYQPQHF
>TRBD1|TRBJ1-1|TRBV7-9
CASSERTGGPMNTEAFF
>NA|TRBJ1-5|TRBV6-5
CASRPLGGPFSNQPQHF
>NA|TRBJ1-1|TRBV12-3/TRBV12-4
CASSLGEVEREAFF
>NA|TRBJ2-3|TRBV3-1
CASSQSDRRGTDTQYF
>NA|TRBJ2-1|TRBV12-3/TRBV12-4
CASSTGSYNEQFF
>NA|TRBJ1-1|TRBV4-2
CASSLRQTGNTEAFF
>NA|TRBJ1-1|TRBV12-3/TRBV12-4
CASSLDSGVNTEAFF
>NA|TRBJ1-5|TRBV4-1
CASSQGQAPGPQHF
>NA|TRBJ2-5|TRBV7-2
CASSLYFRETQYF
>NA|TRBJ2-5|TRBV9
CASSIGSTQETQYF
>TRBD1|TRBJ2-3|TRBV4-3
CASSPGTGMDTQYF
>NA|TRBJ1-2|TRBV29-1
CSGDGLGGYTF
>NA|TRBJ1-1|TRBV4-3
CASSPRTTVNTEAFF
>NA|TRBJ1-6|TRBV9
CASSVAWESSYNSPLHF